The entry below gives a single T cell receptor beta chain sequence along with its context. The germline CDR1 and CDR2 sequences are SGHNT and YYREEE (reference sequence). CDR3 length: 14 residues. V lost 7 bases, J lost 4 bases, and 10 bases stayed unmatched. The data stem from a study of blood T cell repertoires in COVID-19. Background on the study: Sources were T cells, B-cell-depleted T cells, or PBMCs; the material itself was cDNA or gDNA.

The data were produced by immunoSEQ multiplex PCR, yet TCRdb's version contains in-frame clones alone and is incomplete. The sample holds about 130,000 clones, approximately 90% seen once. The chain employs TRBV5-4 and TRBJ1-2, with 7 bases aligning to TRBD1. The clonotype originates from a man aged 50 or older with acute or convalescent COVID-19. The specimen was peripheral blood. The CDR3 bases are TGTGCCAGCTCTTTGACAGGGCTGGCCTATGGCTACACCTTC. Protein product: CASSLTGLAYGYTF.